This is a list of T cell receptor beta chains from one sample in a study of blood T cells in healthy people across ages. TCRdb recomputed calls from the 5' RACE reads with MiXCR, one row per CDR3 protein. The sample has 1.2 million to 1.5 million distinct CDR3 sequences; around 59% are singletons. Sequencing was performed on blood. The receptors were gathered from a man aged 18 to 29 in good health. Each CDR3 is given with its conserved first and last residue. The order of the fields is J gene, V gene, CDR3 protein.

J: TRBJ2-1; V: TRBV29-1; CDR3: CSVPSSAFSSSYNEQFF
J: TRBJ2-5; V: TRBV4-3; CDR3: CASSQDFKGLETQYF
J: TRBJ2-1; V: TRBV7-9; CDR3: CASMREDRANGEQFF
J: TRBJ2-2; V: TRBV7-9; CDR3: CASSLAGGPTGELYF
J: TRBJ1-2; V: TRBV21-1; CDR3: CASSKVGGQIGYTF
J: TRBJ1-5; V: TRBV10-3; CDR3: CAIGNQPQHF
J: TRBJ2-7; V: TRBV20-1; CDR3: CSAADGGYEQYF
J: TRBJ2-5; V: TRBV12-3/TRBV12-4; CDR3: CASSLEGQTQYF
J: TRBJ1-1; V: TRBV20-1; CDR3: CSAYPGRGNTEAFF
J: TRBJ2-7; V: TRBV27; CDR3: CASSTPGQGAPYEQYF
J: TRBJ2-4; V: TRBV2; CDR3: CASSDRTLAKNIQYF
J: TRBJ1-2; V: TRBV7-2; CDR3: CASSLGPDRGLYGYTF
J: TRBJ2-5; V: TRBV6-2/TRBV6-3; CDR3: CASSYSDDETQYF
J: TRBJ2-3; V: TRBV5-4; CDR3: CASSLGHTTDTQYF
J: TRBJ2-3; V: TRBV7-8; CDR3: CASSFLLAGPTDTQYF
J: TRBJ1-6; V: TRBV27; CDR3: CASSRQGEGSPLHF
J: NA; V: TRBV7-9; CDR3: CASSSGDSSTYEQYF
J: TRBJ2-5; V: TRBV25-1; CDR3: CASSELLGPQEQYF
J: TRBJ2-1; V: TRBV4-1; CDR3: CASSQVYLALNEQFF
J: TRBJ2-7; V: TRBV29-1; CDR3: CSVSGVTVLYEQYF
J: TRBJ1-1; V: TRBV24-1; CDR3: CATSSQGPVTEAFF
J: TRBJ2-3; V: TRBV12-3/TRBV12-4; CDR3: CASSQSEISTDTQYF
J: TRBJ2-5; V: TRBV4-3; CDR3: CASSHRAGQEAQYF
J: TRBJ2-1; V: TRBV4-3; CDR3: CASSQEQTVLREQFF
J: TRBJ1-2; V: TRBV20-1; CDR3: CSADPGSFPSYYGYTF
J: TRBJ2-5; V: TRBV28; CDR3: CASKGEMQTQYF
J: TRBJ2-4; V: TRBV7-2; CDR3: CASSLARGGLGEQYF
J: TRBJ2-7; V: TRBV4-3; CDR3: CASSQDLGRPLYEQYF
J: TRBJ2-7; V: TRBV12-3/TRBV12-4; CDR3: CASSLATGTGFYEQYF
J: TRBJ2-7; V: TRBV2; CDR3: CASSDWVSYEQYF
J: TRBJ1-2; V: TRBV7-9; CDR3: CASSLGGQGSSGYTF
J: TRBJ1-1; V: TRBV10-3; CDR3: CAISDPEFEAFF
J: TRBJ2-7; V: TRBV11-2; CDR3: CASSPRGSQGPISYEQYF
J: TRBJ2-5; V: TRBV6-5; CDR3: CASSQTGGIRQYF
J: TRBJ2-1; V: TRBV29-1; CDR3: CSVEYEGDEQFF
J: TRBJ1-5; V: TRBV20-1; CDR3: CSASGKTNQPQHF
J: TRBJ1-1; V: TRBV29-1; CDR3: CSVAPGPGMAFF
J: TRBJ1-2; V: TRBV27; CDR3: CASSPTGYSGYTF
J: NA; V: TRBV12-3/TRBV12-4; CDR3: CASSLGSKPNEQYF
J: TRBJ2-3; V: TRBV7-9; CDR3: CANTASRQGPDTQYF
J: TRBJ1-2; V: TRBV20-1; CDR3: CSATEEGGYTF
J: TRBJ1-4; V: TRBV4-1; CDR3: CASSQEGLAFNEKLFF